The TCR beta chain under discussion was sequenced for a study of blood T cell repertoires in COVID-19. In the authors' methods: Counts of nucleated cells, estimated from reference gene primer amplification, were obtained. Using immunoSEQ multiplex PCR, the repertoire was profiled, and TCRdb retains in-frame clones only, with some absent. V, J and clone size reflect that table, while D and trimming were determined from the DNA. The sample shows roughly 120,000 clones, roughly 89% of them seen only once. V was pared by 9 bases and J by 0 bases, with 12 bases between. The germline gives CDR1 MNHEY, CDR2 SMNVEV (reference sequence). This CDR3 spans 13 amino acids.

The sequencing sample was made of peripheral blood. The gene calls are TRBV27 and TRBJ2-7; no clear D gene. This clonotype was sampled from an older woman with COVID-19, enrolled during active disease. The CDR3 nucleotides are TGTGCCAGTTTGAGGTTAAGCTCCTACGAGCAGTACTTC. This codes for CASLRLSSYEQYF.